This TCR beta chain emerged from a study of blood T cell repertoires in COVID-19. Living in about two dozen US areas, the participants were between 18 and 89 years of age. Participant reports of clinical history set cohort assignment. TCRdb keeps only in-frame clones here, not all; method: immunoSEQ multiplex PCR. The sample has approximately 220,000 clones; 85% are singletons. Source material: PBMCs or T cells enriched from blood (not recorded which). This sequence originates from a man aged 35 to 55 who had recovered from COVID-19.

The CDR3 DNA reads TGTGCCACCAGCCGAGGGCTAGCGAGAAGATACAATGAGCAGTTCTTC. Translation: CATSRGLARRYNEQFF. The gene calls are TRBV15 and TRBJ2-1, with TRBD2 as a possible D gene (6 bases). Deletions cut 5 bases from V and 4 bases from J, with 18 bases between. This CDR3 has 16 amino acids. The germline V gene encodes CDR1 LNHNV and CDR2 YYDKDF (reference sequence).